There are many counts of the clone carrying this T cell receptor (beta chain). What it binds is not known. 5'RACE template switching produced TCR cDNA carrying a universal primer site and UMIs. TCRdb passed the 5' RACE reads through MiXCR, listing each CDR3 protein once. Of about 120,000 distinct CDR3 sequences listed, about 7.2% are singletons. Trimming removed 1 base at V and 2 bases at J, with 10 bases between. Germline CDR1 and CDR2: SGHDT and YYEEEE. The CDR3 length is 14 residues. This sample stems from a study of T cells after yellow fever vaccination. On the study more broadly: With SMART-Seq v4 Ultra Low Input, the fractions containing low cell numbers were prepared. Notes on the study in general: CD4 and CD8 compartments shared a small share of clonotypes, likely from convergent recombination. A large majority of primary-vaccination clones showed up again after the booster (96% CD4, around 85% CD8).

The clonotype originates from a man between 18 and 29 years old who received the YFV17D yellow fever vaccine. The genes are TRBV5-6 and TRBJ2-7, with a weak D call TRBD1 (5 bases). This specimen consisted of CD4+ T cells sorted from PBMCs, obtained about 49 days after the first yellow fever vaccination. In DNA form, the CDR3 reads TGTGCCAGCAGCTTGTACAAAGGGGCCTACGAGCAGTACTTC. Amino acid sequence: CASSLYKGAYEQYF.